Shown below are 10 T cell receptor beta chains from a single sample sequenced in a study of T cell repertoires in cytomegalovirus infection. Each CDR3 protein gets one entry after TCRdb re-called the reads with MiXCR. The sample yields fewer than 550,000 distinct CDR3 sequences, around 27% seen once. Specimen: PBMCs. These TCRs come from a human donor in good health (CMV status not recorded). Some clones in this sample may be carry-over from other donors' samples.

The rearrangement joins TRBV7-9 to TRBJ2-1; tentative D call: TRBD1 (5 bases). Trimming took 0 bases from V and 4 from J, leaving 16 bases between them. The CDR3 contains 17 residues. CDR1 SEHNR and CDR2 FQNEAQ come from the germline V gene (reference sequence). Here the CDR3 reads CASSLAWGSPEYNEQFF. Here the CDR3 DNA reads TGTGCCAGCAGCTTAGCGTGGGGCTCCCCTGAATACAATGAGCAGTTCTTC.

The rearrangement links TRBV15 to TRBJ2-7, with unresolved D. The length of the CDR3 is 15 residues. V was trimmed by 1 base and J by 0 bases, leaving 10 bases between them. Per germline, CDR1 LNHNV and CDR2 YYDKDF (reference sequence). The CDR3, as DNA: TGTGCCACCAGCAGAGGTGTCGCCAGCTCCTACGAGCAGTACGTC. Protein sequence: CATSRGVASSYEQYV.

Ten or more counts support this clonotype. This chain uses TRBV7-2 with TRBJ2-2; D remains ambiguous. V lost 1 base, J lost 2 bases, and 11 bases lay in between. From germline, CDR1 is SGHTA and CDR2 FQGNSA. The CDR3 spans 16 residues. CDR3 amino acids: CASSLVRLKNTGELFF. Here the CDR3 DNA reads TGTGCCAGCAGCTTAGTTCGACTCAAAAACACCGGGGAGCTGTTTTTT.

The genes are TRBV6-6 and TRBJ2-1, with 7 positions matching TRBD2. After removal of 0 bases from V and 6 bases from J, the junction contained 5 bases not matched to a gene. The CDR3 has 15 amino acids. CDR1 and CDR2 from the germline V gene are MNHNY and SVGAGI (reference sequence). The CDR3 sequence is CASSYSITSANEQFF. The DNA for the CDR3 is TGTGCCAGCAGTTACTCGATAACTAGCGCCAATGAGCAGTTCTTC.

There are many counts of this clonotype. The rearrangement links TRBV7-2 to TRBJ2-2; D possibly corresponds to TRBD2 (6 bases). The CDR3 runs to 15 residues. CDR1 and CDR2 from the germline V gene are SGHTA and FQGNSA. V was pared by 8 bases and J by 4 bases, with 17 bases between. The CDR3: CASYPGVGVTGELFF. CDR3 bases: TGTGCCAGCTACCCGGGAGTCGGTGTCACCGGGGAGCTGTTTTTT.

The sample holds a few counts of this clonotype. The V call is TRBV4-3, the J call TRBJ2-1, with D unresolved. The CDR3 is made up of 16 amino acids. With 8 bases removed from V and 0 bases from J, the gap between germline ends came to 17 bases. In germline, CDR1 is LGHNA, CDR2 YSLEER. CDR3 protein: CASRRYRESSYNEQFF. CDR3 nucleotides: TGCGCCAGCCGCCGATATCGAGAGAGCTCCTACAATGAGCAGTTCTTC.

The table lists this clonotype with many counts. This chain connects TRBV7-2 to TRBJ1-1; D unresolved. The CDR3 totals 16 residues. Trimming pared 0 bases from V and 1 base from J, leaving 12 bases between. CDR1 is SGHTA and CDR2 is FQGNSA in the germline V gene. CDR3 region: CASSLAITAKNTEAFF. The CDR3 nucleotides are TGTGCCAGCAGCTTAGCGATTACAGCCAAGAACACTGAAGCTTTCTTT.

This clonotype was seen only a few times. This rearrangement joins TRBV28 to TRBJ2-1; 9 bases align to TRBD2. This CDR3 is 14 amino acids long. Germline V gene lookup returns CDR1 MDHEN and CDR2 SYDVKM. V lost 10 bases, J lost 3 bases, and 7 bases stayed unmatched. CDR3 residues: CAIETSGNYNEQFF. DNA of the CDR3: TGTGCCATCGAGACTAGCGGCAACTACAATGAGCAGTTCTTC.

V usage is TRBV6-5 and J usage is TRBJ1-1; a possible D gene is TRBD1 (5 bases). This CDR3 comprises 15 residues. Between the trimmed V and J ends, which lost 1 base and 1 base, there was a span of 10 bases. Germline loops: CDR1 MNHEY, CDR2 SVGAGI. The CDR3 sequence: CASSYWGSQNTEAFF. CDR3 nucleotides: TGTGCCAGCAGTTACTGGGGCAGCCAGAACACTGAAGCTTTCTTT.

Only a few counts were recorded for this clonotype. This rearrangement joins TRBV6-6 to TRBJ2-5; 8 nucleotides line up with TRBD1. Germline V gene sequence: CDR1 MNHNY, CDR2 SVGAGI (reference sequence). The CDR3 totals 15 residues. Trimming cost V 5 bases and J 5 bases; bases outside gene matches: 10. The CDR3 bases are TGTGCCAGCAGTGCCTTGACAGGGGTCGGGGAGACCCAGTACTTC. This encodes CASSALTGVGETQYF.